The present entry profiles one T cell receptor (beta chain) with its context. CDR1 and CDR2 (germline): MNHEY, SMNVEV (reference sequence). The ends were cut back, 1 base at V and 4 bases at J, with 10 bases in the middle. This CDR3 is 14 amino acids long. This table comes from immunoSEQ multiplex PCR, and its TCRdb copy is limited to in-frame clones, with some not included. The table records roughly 90,000 clones, around 93% of them present only once. This record belongs to a study of T cell changes during pregnancy in multiple sclerosis. The chain links TRBV27 to TRBJ1-1; D is unclear. The receptor's source is a female donor with multiple sclerosis, enrolled in a pregnancy study. The sequencing used peripheral blood, collected in the first trimester of pregnancy. CDR3 in DNA: TGTGCCAGCAGTTTATACATACGAGGCACTGAAGCTTTCTTT. This sequence encodes CASSLYIRGTEAFF.